These 30 T cell receptor beta chains came from one sample sequenced in a study of regulatory T cells in long-lasting Graves disease. The time point is: newly diagnosed GD, antithyroid drugs for less than 3 months. From PBMCs, RNA was extracted and then used to make the TCR library. Arm-PCR with iRepertoire HTBI primers amplified the CDR3 regions for these TCR beta libraries. From the multiplex PCR reads, TCRdb called clonotypes with MiXCR, one entry per CDR3 protein. The data contain 500,000 to 700,000 distinct CDR3 sequences, less than 20% of them seen just once; the ten biggest clones take up 18%. The data also belong to a second study, concerning T cells in Graves' hyperthyroidism and ophthalmopathy.

Material: peripheral blood mononuclear cells (PBMCs), obtained at new diagnosis, from a patient treated with antithyroid drugs. The receptors shown here come from a woman aged 25 to 39 with Graves disease.

In its sample, this clonotype was seen many times. The V and J genes are TRBV20-1 and TRBJ2-7, with 8 bases that match TRBD2. J lost 0 bases, V lost 1 base, and 5 bases had no gene match. This CDR3 is 15 amino acids long. In germline, CDR1 is DFQATT, CDR2 SNEGSKA (reference sequence). CDR3: CSARVLAETSYEQYF. The CDR3 DNA sequence: TGCAGTGCTAGAGTACTAGCGGAAACCTCCTACGAGCAGTACTTC.

This clonotype was seen a handful of times. The chain links TRBV20-1 to TRBJ2-5; TRBD2 might be the D (6 bases). CDR1 is DFQATT and CDR2 is SNEGSKA in the germline V gene (reference sequence). This CDR3 contains 15 residues. The V end was cut by 6 bases, the J end by 5 bases, with 22 bases between. The CDR3 DNA sequence: TGCAGTGCCAGTCGATGGGGACTCATTGGGGAGACCCAGTACTTC. Translating gives CSASRWGLIGETQYF.

V is TRBV18 and J is TRBJ1-5, with 8 bases identical to TRBD1. The V gene's germline CDR1 is KGHSH and CDR2 LQKENI. CDR3 length: 20 amino acids. V shed 0 bases, J shed 0 bases, and the junction held 13 bases outside the gene matches. For the CDR3, the DNA is TGTGCCAGCTCACCACCGACGCTGACAGGGGCCGCCTATAGCAATCAGCCCCAGCATTTT. Translated: CASSPPTLTGAAYSNQPQHF.

Ten or more counts support this clonotype. This chain links TRBV27 with TRBJ2-3, with D unclear. The germline CDR1 and CDR2 sequences are MNHEY and SMNVEV (reference sequence). Trimming took 5 bases from V and 0 from J, leaving 12 bases between them. The CDR3 runs 15 residues. The CDR3 sequence is CASSEGTTSTDTQYF. CDR3 DNA sequence: TGTGCCAGCAGTGAAGGAACCACTAGCACAGATACGCAGTATTTT.

A few counts support this clonotype. This chain links TRBV6-1 with TRBJ1-5, with 8 bases identical to TRBD1. The CDR3 is 14 residues long. V was pared by 4 bases and J by 7 bases, with 6 bases of the junction left unmatched. In germline, CDR1 is MNHNS, CDR2 SASEGT. CDR3 region: CASSGPGGWQPQHF. CDR3 DNA: TGTGCCAGCAGTGGTCCAGGGGGCTGGCAGCCCCAGCATTTT.

This clonotype was recorded many times. The genes are TRBV2 and TRBJ2-1; the match to TRBD1 covers 9 bases. CDR3 size: 17 residues. V shed 5 bases and J 6 bases; nucleotides not matched to a gene: 14. CDR1 is SNHLY, CDR2 FYNNEI, per germline. DNA for the CDR3: TGTGCCAGCAGTTGGTCTAGGAAGACAGGGGGTCGCAATGAGCAGTTCTTC. It translates to CASSWSRKTGGRNEQFF. Full variable domain (remainder filled in from reference TRBV2 and TRBJ2-1): EPEVTQTPSHQVTQMGQEVILRCVPISNHLYFYWYRQILGQKVEFLVSFYNNEISEKSEIFDDQFSVERPDGSNFTLKIRSTKLEDSAMYFCASSWSRKTGGRNEQFFGPGTRLTVL.

This clonotype was recorded many times. This chain links TRBV27 with TRBJ1-1, with 7 bases identical to TRBD1. Germline values: CDR1 MNHEY, CDR2 SMNVEV (reference sequence). CDR3 length: 14 amino acids. With 5 bases clipped from V and 1 base from J, the junction kept 4 bases outside the gene matches. The DNA for the CDR3 is TGTGCCAGCAGTCCTCGACAGGGGAACACTGAAGCTTTCTTT. Protein product: CASSPRQGNTEAFF.

This sequence joins TRBV12-3 or TRBV12-4 and TRBJ2-2; weak D call: TRBD1 (6 bases). V was pared by 6 bases and J by 0 bases, with 8 bases between. This CDR3 contains 14 residues. The CDR3 region has the DNA TGTGCCAGCAGCGGACAGTCGAACACCGGGGAGCTGTTTTTT. This gives the protein CASSGQSNTGELFF.

This clonotype was counted only a few times. The chain combines TRBV4-2 with TRBJ1-1, with D unresolved. This CDR3 region has 17 residues. V was cut by 0 bases and J by 0 bases, with 14 bases left in between. CDR1 LGHNA and CDR2 YNFKEQ come from the germline V gene. Written as DNA, the CDR3 is TGTGCCAGCAGCCAAGATGCCCTAAGTCCCATGAACACTGAAGCTTTCTTT. Residues: CASSQDALSPMNTEAFF.

This chain links TRBV15 with TRBJ2-2; D perhaps matches TRBD1 (6 bases). Between the trimmed V and J ends, which lost 3 bases and 4 bases, there was a span of 12 bases. The CDR3 loop spans 15 amino acids. Germline V gene lookup returns CDR1 LNHNV and CDR2 YYDKDF (reference sequence). Here the CDR3 DNA reads TGTGCCACCAGCAGTAAGGGGGTTGTCACCGGGGAGCTGTTTTTT. Protein sequence: CATSSKGVVTGELFF.

The chain is built from TRBV5-5 and TRBJ2-1; 11 bases are shared with TRBD2. The length of the CDR3 is 19 residues. Germline CDR1 and CDR2: SGHKS and YYEKEE (reference sequence). V trimming: 1 base; J trimming: 4 bases; junction bases outside the gene matches: 13. CDR3 coding DNA: TGTGCCAGCAGCTTGCTCGGATCGCTAGCGGGAGGATCTTACAATGAGCAGTTCTTC. It encodes CASSLLGSLAGGSYNEQFF.

V usage is TRBV5-1 and J usage is TRBJ1-3; no firm D call. The V gene lost 0 bases and the J gene lost 3 bases, with 10 bases spanning the gap. This CDR3 comprises 15 residues. Germline CDR1 SGHRS, CDR2 YFSETQ. The DNA of the CDR3 is TGCGCCAGCAGCTTGGAGGCAGCAGTTGGAAACACCATATATTTT. Its translation is CASSLEAAVGNTIYF.

This clonotype was counted many times. The rearrangement joins TRBV30 to TRBJ2-7, with D perhaps TRBD1 (6 bases). The CDR3 sequence is 11 residues long. Germline loops: CDR1 GTSNPN, CDR2 SVGIG (reference sequence). V dropped 5 bases and J dropped 1 base, with 6 bases sitting between them. This chain's CDR3 is CAWGQSYEQYF. The CDR3, as DNA: TGTGCCTGGGGACAGTCCTACGAGCAGTACTTC.

The rearrangement links TRBV20-1 to TRBJ1-5; TRBD1 might be the D (5 bases). V was pared by 5 bases and J by 0 bases, with 11 bases between. Germline V gene lookup returns CDR1 DFQATT and CDR2 SNEGSKA (reference sequence). This CDR3 is 14 amino acids long. CDR3 region: CSAAGPSSNQPQHF. The CDR3 DNA reads TGCAGTGCTGCGGGGCCGTCTAGCAATCAGCCCCAGCATTTT.

In its sample, this clonotype was seen a few times. V and J are TRBV3-1 and TRBJ2-7; D is perhaps TRBD1 (6 bases). This CDR3 has 14 amino acids. Germline V gene lookup returns CDR1 LGHDT and CDR2 YNNKEL (reference sequence). V lost 3 bases, J lost 3 bases, and 12 bases lay in between. CDR3 region: CASSHGTLNYEQYF. The CDR3 bases are TGTGCCAGCAGCCATGGGACACTTAACTACGAGCAGTACTTC.

There are many counts of this clonotype. The V call is TRBV11-2, the J call TRBJ1-1, with D unclear. The CDR3 runs 14 residues. The ends were cut back, 2 bases at V and 4 bases at J, with 11 bases in the middle. Germline V gives CDR1 SGHAT, CDR2 FQNNGV. CDR3 sequence reads: CASSLRDIGTEAFF. The CDR3 DNA reads as TGTGCCAGCAGCTTAAGGGATATTGGCACTGAAGCTTTCTTT.

The V call is TRBV10-3, the J call TRBJ2-7; D possibly uses TRBD1 or TRBD2 (6 bases each). Germline CDR1 is ENHRY and CDR2 is SYGVKD. This CDR3 has 15 amino acids. V was clipped by 4 bases and J by 0 bases, with 13 bases between them. Written as DNA, the CDR3 is TGTGCCATCAGTGCGGGGGCGGAAATCTCCTACGAGCAGTACTTC. Protein product: CAISAGAEISYEQYF.

This clonotype was counted at least ten times. The CDR3 reads CASSPGLTRSGTRTDTQYF. The DNA of the CDR3 is TGTGCCAGCAGCCCAGGCTTAACCCGCAGCGGGACCCGCACAGATACGCAGTATTTT. The rearrangement links TRBV28 to TRBJ2-3, with 7 bases that match TRBD2. Germline V gene lookup returns CDR1 MDHEN and CDR2 SYDVKM. V lost 6 bases to trimming and J lost 1 base; unmatched junction nucleotides: 19. The CDR3 is made up of 19 amino acids.

The chain has TRBV5-1 and TRBJ1-1; 7 nucleotides agree with TRBD1. The CDR3 runs to 17 residues. The germline gives CDR1 SGHRS, CDR2 YFSETQ. V was pared by 4 bases and J by 0 bases, with 12 bases of the junction left unmatched. The DNA of the CDR3 is TGCGCCAGCAGCCGCCTTGGACAGGTTGGGTTGAACACTGAAGCTTTCTTT. This gives the protein CASSRLGQVGLNTEAFF.

Ten or more counts support this clonotype. This sequence joins TRBV6-1 and TRBJ2-2, with D uncertain. This CDR3 is 14 amino acids long. Trimming cost V 7 bases and J 3 bases, with 12 bases left between them. Germline values: CDR1 MNHNS, CDR2 SASEGT. The CDR3 DNA follows: TGTGCCAGCAAGAACAGAGTAGACACCGGGGAGCTGTTTTTT. Translating gives CASKNRVDTGELFF.

This clonotype was counted ten times or more. V is TRBV6-1 and J is TRBJ2-1; 7 positions agree with TRBD2. This CDR3 is built from 16 residues. CDR1 MNHNS and CDR2 SASEGT come from the germline V gene. The J segment lost 2 bases and the V segment lost 1 base, leaving 5 bases of the junction unmatched. CDR3 in amino acids: CASSEGHLAAYNEQFF. DNA of the CDR3: TGTGCCAGCAGTGAAGGACATCTAGCGGCCTACAATGAGCAGTTCTTC.

This clonotype was recorded many times. At one end the junction does not follow the germline gene, possibly because of a read error. The chain couples TRBV27 to TRBJ2-7; perhaps TRBD1 as D (6 bases). The germline V gene has CDR1 MNHEY and CDR2 SMNVEV (reference sequence). The CDR3 is 15 residues long. The CDR3 loop is CASSLRAPTGLEQYF. The CDR3 DNA is TGTGCCAGTAGTTTAAGGGCCCCCACAGGGCTCGAGCAGTACTTC.

A few counts support this clonotype. This rearrangement joins TRBV3-1 to TRBJ1-3; 7 bases are shared with TRBD1. The CDR3 spans 16 residues. CDR1 is LGHDT and CDR2 is YNNKEL in the germline V gene (reference sequence). With V trimmed by 1 base and J by 0 bases, 3 bases remained unmatched. CDR3 bases: TGTGCCAGCAGCCAAGTGGACAGGCCCTCTGGAAACACCATATATTTT. It yields the protein CASSQVDRPSGNTIYF.

This clonotype has at least ten counts. The rearrangement links TRBV7-8 to TRBJ2-1; 10 nucleotides line up with TRBD2. The CDR3 runs to 16 residues. In germline, CDR1 is SGHVS, CDR2 FQNEAQ. The J segment lost 8 bases and the V segment lost 5 bases, leaving 12 bases of the junction unmatched. As DNA, the CDR3 is TGTGCCAGCAGCCCTCATCCTAGCGGGAGACCTTATGAGCAGTTCTTC. As protein: CASSPHPSGRPYEQFF.

In this sample, this clonotype turned up many times. The chain combines TRBV2 with TRBJ2-5; TRBD2 agrees at 12 bases. V was clipped by 6 bases and J by 4 bases; unmatched bases: 6. Germline lookup yields CDR1 SNHLY and CDR2 FYNNEI. This CDR3 contains 15 residues. CDR3 nucleotides: TGTGCCAGCAGCGCGACTAGCGGGAGACGAGAGACCCAGTACTTC. This encodes CASSATSGRRETQYF.

This clonotype was seen just once. This chain connects TRBV7-9 to TRBJ1-4; 7 nucleotides align to TRBD1. The CDR3 consists of 15 residues. Germline assignment: CDR1 SEHNR and CDR2 FQNEAQ (reference sequence). After removal of 4 bases from V and 8 bases from J, the junction contained 10 bases not matched to a gene. The CDR3 loop is CASSSRQGNGEKLFF. Written as DNA, the CDR3 is TGTGCCAGCAGCTCGCGACAGGGAAACGGCGAAAAACTGTTTTTT.

Points on this clonotype: It may be a read error: a sequence one base away is much more abundant. V gene TRBV14 combines with J gene TRBJ1-1; the D is unclear. Germline CDR1 and CDR2: SGHDN and FVKESK. V was pared by 2 bases and J by 0 bases, with 4 bases between. The CDR3 runs 13 residues. The CDR3 DNA sequence: TGTGCCAGCAGCCAATGGGTGAACACTGAAGCTTTCTTT. Translating it yields CASSQWVNTEAFF.

This clonotype was observed a few times. V usage is TRBV30 and J usage is TRBJ2-7; 10 nucleotides line up with TRBD2. The germline CDR1 and CDR2 sequences are GTSNPN and SVGIG (reference sequence). V gave up 2 bases and J gave up 6 bases; unmatched junction bases: 10. The CDR3 is 15 amino acids. The CDR3 coding sequence is TGTGCCTGGAGTCCCCGACTAGCGGGTAAAACCGAGCAGTACTTC. It specifies CAWSPRLAGKTEQYF.

The CDR3 protein is CASSQRSFFYNEQFF. In DNA, the CDR3 is TGCGCCAGCAGCCAACGAAGTTTTTTCTACAATGAGCAGTTCTTC. The V and J genes are TRBV4-1 and TRBJ2-1; D is ambiguous. Germline V gene lookup returns CDR1 MGHRA and CDR2 YSYEKL. The CDR3 spans 15 residues. V was clipped by 2 bases and J by 3 bases, with 11 bases between them.

This clonotype was detected only a few times. The chain links TRBV14 to TRBJ2-1; weak D call: TRBD2 (7 bases). The ends were cut back, 4 bases at V and 6 bases at J, with 16 bases in the middle. CDR3 size: 15 residues. CDR1 and CDR2 from the germline V gene are SGHDN and FVKESK. The DNA of the CDR3 is TGTGCCAGCAGCCTGTGGGGGGGGCTTGTCAATGAGCAGTTCTTC. Amino acids: CASSLWGGLVNEQFF.